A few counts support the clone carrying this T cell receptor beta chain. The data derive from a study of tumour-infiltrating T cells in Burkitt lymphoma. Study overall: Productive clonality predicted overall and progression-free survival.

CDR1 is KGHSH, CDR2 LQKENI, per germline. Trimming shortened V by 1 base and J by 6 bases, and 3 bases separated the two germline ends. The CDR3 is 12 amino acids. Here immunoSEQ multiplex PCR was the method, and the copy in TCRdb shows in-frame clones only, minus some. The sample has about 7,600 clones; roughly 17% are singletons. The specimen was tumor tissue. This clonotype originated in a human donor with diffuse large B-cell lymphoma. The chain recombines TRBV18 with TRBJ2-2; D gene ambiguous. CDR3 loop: CASSPRAGELFF. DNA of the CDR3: TGTGCCAGCTCACCACGGGCCGGGGAGCTGTTTTTT.